Shown below are 23 T cell receptor beta chains from a single sample sequenced in a study of PD-1 blockade in mismatch repair-deficient tumors. Measured with immunoSEQ multiplex PCR; TCRdb has only the in-frame clones, and not every one. Found here are tens of thousands of clones, 78% of them singletons; the top ten hold around 3.4%. The sequencing here drew on peripheral blood, taken 4 weeks after starting pembrolizumab. Receptor source: an adult with mismatch repair-deficient cancer.

This rearrangement joins TRBV2 to TRBJ2-5, with TRBD1 matching 7 bases. The V segment lost 5 bases and the J segment 2 bases; nucleotides outside the gene matches: 8. The germline gives CDR1 SNHLY, CDR2 FYNNEI. The CDR3 has 15 residues. CDR3 in DNA: TGTGCCAGCAGTCTCCAAGGGGGCGGGCAAGAGACCCAGTACTTC. Translation gives CASSLQGGGQETQYF.

This sequence joins TRBV6-6 and TRBJ1-3; 8 nucleotides match TRBD1. The CDR3 sequence is 15 residues long. V lost 4 bases and J lost 0; bases outside the gene matches: 2. The germline gives CDR1 MNHNY, CDR2 SVGAGI (reference sequence). The CDR3 loop reads CASSLGTGSGNTIYF. The CDR3 DNA sequence: TGTGCCAGCAGTTTAGGGACAGGCTCTGGAAACACCATATATTTT.

The CDR3 coding sequence is TGCAGCGTTGACGACCCCGAGACTAACTATGGCTACACCTTC. Translating gives CSVDDPETNYGYTF. The chain is built from TRBV29-1 and TRBJ1-2; no firm D call. Trimming removed 3 bases at V and 0 bases at J, with 11 bases between. Germline assignment: CDR1 SQVTM and CDR2 ANQGSEA. This CDR3 has 14 amino acids.

The gene calls are TRBV19 and TRBJ2-1; 11 positions match TRBD2. The trim removed 5 bases at V and 6 bases at J, leaving 18 bases unmatched. The CDR3 is made up of 19 amino acids. Germline loops: CDR1 LNHDA, CDR2 SQIVND (reference sequence). The CDR3 region is CASSSRAPGASGGFNEQFF. DNA for the CDR3: TGTGCCAGTAGTTCAAGGGCCCCCGGGGCTAGCGGGGGGTTCAATGAGCAGTTCTTC.

This rearrangement joins TRBV7-2 to TRBJ1-2; D might be TRBD1 (5 bases). The CDR3 consists of 14 residues. The V end was cut by 5 bases, the J end by 5 bases, with 15 bases between. CDR1 is SGHTA, CDR2 FQGNSA, per germline. In nucleotides, the CDR3 is TGTGCCAGCAGCCCCGACAGTGCGAATTATGGCTACACCTTC. Protein: CASSPDSANYGYTF.

J is TRBJ2-1 and V is TRBV27; 11 bases align to TRBD2. CDR1 is MNHEY and CDR2 is SMNVEV in the germline V gene (reference sequence). V lost 6 bases, J lost 0 bases, and 7 bases stayed unmatched. This CDR3 is 17 amino acids long. CDR3 sequence reads: CASSPFSGRVSYNEQFF. In nucleotides, the CDR3 is TGTGCCAGCAGCCCCTTTAGCGGGAGGGTCTCCTACAATGAGCAGTTCTTC.

The gene calls are TRBV9 and TRBJ2-5; 10 bases align to TRBD2. Germline loops: CDR1 SGDLS, CDR2 YYNGEE. Trimming removed 3 bases from V and 1 base from J; junction bases left unmatched: 3. CDR3 length equals 15 residues. The CDR3 DNA reads TGTGCCAGCAGCGATAGCGGGAGGCCCCAAGAGACCCAGTACTTC. Encoded protein: CASSDSGRPQETQYF.

This rearrangement joins TRBV11-3 to TRBJ2-1; 13 bases are a match to TRBD2. V lost 4 bases and J lost 10; bases outside the gene matches: 7. The CDR3 sequence is 15 residues long. In germline, CDR1 is SGHNT, CDR2 YENEEA. CDR3 residues: CASSSRTSGSGEQFF. CDR3 DNA sequence: TGTGCCAGCAGCTCCAGGACTAGCGGGAGTGGAGAGCAGTTCTTC.

The chain carries TRBV27 and TRBJ1-1; D is unclear. Germline assignment: CDR1 MNHEY and CDR2 SMNVEV (reference sequence). V was trimmed by 4 bases and J by 1 base, leaving 13 bases between them. CDR3 length: 15 residues. This CDR3 is CASSSQALANTEAFF. CDR3 sequence (DNA): TGTGCCAGCAGTTCGCAGGCCCTCGCGAACACTGAAGCTTTCTTT.

J is TRBJ2-7 and V is TRBV12-5; tentative D call: TRBD1 (6 bases). The CDR3 spans 12 residues. V shed 2 bases and J shed 7 bases, with 9 bases lying between them. Per germline, CDR1 LGHNT and CDR2 FRNRAP. CDR3 amino acids: CASGLIDREQYF. Here the CDR3 DNA reads TGTGCTAGTGGTTTGATAGACAGGGAGCAGTACTTC.

This chain uses TRBV30 with TRBJ2-7; D gene unclear. The CDR3 loop spans 14 amino acids. From germline, CDR1 is GTSNPN and CDR2 SVGIG (reference sequence). V was pared by 4 bases and J by 3 bases, with 16 bases between. CDR3 sequence (DNA): TGTGCCTGGATCAGACCCGGCCCCGGCTACGAGCAGTACTTC. Its translation: CAWIRPGPGYEQYF. Full variable domain (outside the CDR3, taken from reference TRBV30 and TRBJ2-7): SQTIHQWPATLVQPVGSPLSLECTVEGTSNPNLYWYRQAAGRGLQLLFYSVGIGQISSEVPQNLSASRPQDRQFILSSKKLLLSDSGFYLCAWIRPGPGYEQYFGPGTRLTVT.

The rearrangement links TRBV6-5 to TRBJ1-2; the D gene is possibly TRBD1 (6 bases). This CDR3 is 14 amino acids long. The germline gives CDR1 MNHEY, CDR2 SVGAGI. Deletions cut 6 bases from V and 4 bases from J, with 15 bases between. The chain's CDR3 is CASRRTGGGYGYTF. CDR3 DNA sequence: TGTGCCAGCAGGCGAACAGGAGGGGGCTATGGCTACACCTTC.

CDR3 in amino acids: CASSRVGYEQYF. In nucleotides, the CDR3 is TGTGCCAGTAGCAGGGTTGGATACGAGCAGTACTTC. The rearrangement links TRBV19 to TRBJ2-7; D possibly corresponds to TRBD1 (5 bases). The CDR3 is made up of 12 amino acids. V was trimmed by 6 bases and J by 4 bases, leaving 10 bases between them. CDR1 LNHDA and CDR2 SQIVND come from the germline V gene (reference sequence).

The chain carries TRBV19 and TRBJ2-3; 12 bases match TRBD2. This CDR3 is 15 amino acids long. V shed 8 bases, J shed 5 bases, and the junction held 8 bases outside the gene matches. Germline CDR1 LNHDA, CDR2 SQIVND (reference sequence). CDR3 loop: CASRTSGTRGDTQYF. In DNA form, the CDR3 reads TGTGCCAGTCGGACTAGCGGGACGAGAGGAGATACGCAGTATTTT.

This chain connects TRBV10-1 to TRBJ1-4; D gene uncertain. V lost 4 bases and J 8 bases, leaving 11 bases between the germline ends. CDR3 length: 13 residues. The germline gives CDR1 WNHNN, CDR2 SYGVQD (reference sequence). CDR3 nucleotides: TGCGCCAGCAGTGCGGCAGGCGGAGAAAAACTGTTTTTT. As protein: CASSAAGGEKLFF.

This clone was counted a single time. The J gene is TRBJ2-2, the V gene TRBV5-1; 7 bases are a match to TRBD1. V gave up 4 bases and J gave up 4 bases; unmatched junction bases: 7. The CDR3 has 15 amino acids. CDR1 and CDR2 (germline): SGHRS, YFSETQ. The CDR3 protein is CASSVYRGGTGELFF. DNA of the CDR3: TGCGCCAGCAGCGTATACAGGGGTGGCACCGGGGAGCTGTTTTTT. The variable domain in full, with the rest retrieved from reference TRBV5-1 and TRBJ2-2, is KAGVTQTPRYLIKTRGQQVTLSCSPISGHRSVSWYQQTPGQGLQFLFEYFSETQRNKGNFPGRFSGRQFSNSRSEMNVSTLELGDSALYLCASSVYRGGTGELFFGEGSRLTVL.

The V and J genes are TRBV11-3 and TRBJ2-1; 9 positions match TRBD2. Germline CDR1 is SGHNT and CDR2 is YENEEA. Trimming at V came to 5 bases and at J to 8 bases, leaving 10 bases not matched to a gene. The CDR3 contains 15 residues. The CDR3 reads CASSPGTSYVDEQFF. The DNA of the CDR3 is TGTGCCAGCAGCCCTGGGACTAGCTACGTTGATGAGCAGTTCTTC.

The J gene is TRBJ1-2, the V gene TRBV2; D remains unclear. The CDR3 is 13 residues long. The germline V gene has CDR1 SNHLY and CDR2 FYNNEI. The V end was cut by 1 base, the J end by 2 bases, with 5 bases between. CDR3 sequence reads: CASSEGGNYGYTF. In DNA form, the CDR3 reads TGTGCCAGCAGTGAAGGAGGGAACTATGGCTACACCTTC.

V and J are TRBV7-8 and TRBJ2-7, with unresolved D. The V and J ends lost 1 base and 4 bases respectively, with 5 bases between them. Germline lookup yields CDR1 SGHVS and CDR2 FQNEAQ. The CDR3 has 12 amino acids. The CDR3 DNA reads TGTGCCAGCAGCTTAGGAACTTACGAGCAGTACTTC. Amino acids: CASSLGTYEQYF.

V is TRBV19 and J is TRBJ2-7; D call uncertain. V dropped 4 bases and J dropped 6 bases, with 13 bases sitting between them. Germline lookup yields CDR1 LNHDA and CDR2 SQIVND (reference sequence). CDR3 length equals 13 residues. CDR3 coding DNA: TGTGCCAGTAGTAAACGGGTTGTCGGCGAGCAGTACTTC. Translating gives CASSKRVVGEQYF.

This sequence joins TRBV4-3 and TRBJ2-1; 10 bases agree with TRBD2. V trimming: 1 base; J trimming: 3 bases; junction bases outside the gene matches: 9. Germline loops: CDR1 LGHNA, CDR2 YSLEER. This CDR3 spans 18 amino acids. As DNA, the CDR3 is TGCGCCAGCAGCCAAGCCGGGGGGCTAGCGGGAGACTACAATGAGCAGTTCTTC. Amino acid sequence: CASSQAGGLAGDYNEQFF.

The chain employs TRBV11-3 and TRBJ2-5; D possibly corresponds to TRBD1 (5 bases). The germline V and J ends were trimmed by 5 bases and 1 base, with 20 bases remaining between them. CDR1 is SGHNT and CDR2 is YENEEA in the germline V gene. This CDR3 spans 17 amino acids. The CDR3 loop is CASSTPLRVPLQETQYF. In nucleotides, the CDR3 is TGTGCCAGCAGCACACCTCTCAGGGTCCCCCTCCAAGAGACCCAGTACTTC.

The chain is built from TRBV6-5 and TRBJ1-3; unclear D gene. The CDR3 sequence is 14 residues long. Germline values: CDR1 MNHEY, CDR2 SVGAGI. V gave up 6 bases and J gave up 3 bases, with 12 bases separating them. CDR3 region: CASSKRGGGNTIYF. The CDR3 DNA follows: TGTGCCAGCAGCAAGCGGGGAGGTGGAAACACCATATATTTT.